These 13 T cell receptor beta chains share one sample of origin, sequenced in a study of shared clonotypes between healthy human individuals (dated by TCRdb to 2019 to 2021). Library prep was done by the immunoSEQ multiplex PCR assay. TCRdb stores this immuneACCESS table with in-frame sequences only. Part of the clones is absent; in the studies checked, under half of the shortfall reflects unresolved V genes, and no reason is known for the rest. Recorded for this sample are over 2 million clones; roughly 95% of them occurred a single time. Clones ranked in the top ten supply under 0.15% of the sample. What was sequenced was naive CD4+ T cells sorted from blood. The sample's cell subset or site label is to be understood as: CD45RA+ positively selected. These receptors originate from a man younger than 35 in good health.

CDR3 in amino acids: CASSFFRTSGNNEQFF. The CDR3 DNA is TGTGCCAGCAGCTTTTTTAGGACTAGCGGGAACAATGAGCAGTTCTTC. The chain has TRBV7-9 and TRBJ2-1; 12 bases align to TRBD2. CDR3 size: 16 residues. The germline V gene encodes CDR1 SEHNR and CDR2 FQNEAQ (reference sequence). The V and J ends lost 3 bases and 5 bases, in that order; junction bases with no gene match: 5.

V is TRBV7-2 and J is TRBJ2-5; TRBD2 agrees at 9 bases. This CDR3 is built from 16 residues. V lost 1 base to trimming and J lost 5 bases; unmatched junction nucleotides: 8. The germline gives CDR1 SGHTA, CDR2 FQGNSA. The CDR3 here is CASSLGRGRALETQYF. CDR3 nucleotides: TGTGCCAGCAGCTTAGGGCGCGGGAGGGCCCTCGAGACCCAGTACTTC.

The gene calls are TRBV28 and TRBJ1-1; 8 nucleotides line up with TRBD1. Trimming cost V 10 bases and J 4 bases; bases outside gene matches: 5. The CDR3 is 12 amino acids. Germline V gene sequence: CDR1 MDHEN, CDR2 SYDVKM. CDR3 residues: CATDTGGTEAFF. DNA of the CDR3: TGTGCCACCGATACAGGGGGCACTGAAGCTTTCTTT.

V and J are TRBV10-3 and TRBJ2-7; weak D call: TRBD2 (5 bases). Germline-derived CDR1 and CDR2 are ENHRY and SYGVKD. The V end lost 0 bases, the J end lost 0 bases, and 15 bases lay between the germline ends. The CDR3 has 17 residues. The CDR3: CAISESTTGENSYEQYF. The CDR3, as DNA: TGTGCCATCAGTGAGTCGACAACTGGGGAGAACTCCTACGAGCAGTACTTC.

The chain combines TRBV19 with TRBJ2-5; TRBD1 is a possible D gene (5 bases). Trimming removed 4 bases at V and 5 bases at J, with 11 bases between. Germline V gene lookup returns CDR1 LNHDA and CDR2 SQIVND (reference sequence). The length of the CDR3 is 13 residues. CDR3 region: CASSTGSRETQYF. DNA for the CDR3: TGTGCCAGTAGTACAGGGTCTCGGGAGACCCAGTACTTC.

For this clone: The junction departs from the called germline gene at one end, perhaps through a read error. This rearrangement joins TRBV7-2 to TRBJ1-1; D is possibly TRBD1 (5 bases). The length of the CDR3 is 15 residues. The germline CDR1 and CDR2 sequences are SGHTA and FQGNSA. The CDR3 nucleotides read TGTGCCAACAGCCCACAGGCGCAGTTGGTCGCTGAAGCTTTCTTT. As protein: CANSPQAQLVAEAFF.

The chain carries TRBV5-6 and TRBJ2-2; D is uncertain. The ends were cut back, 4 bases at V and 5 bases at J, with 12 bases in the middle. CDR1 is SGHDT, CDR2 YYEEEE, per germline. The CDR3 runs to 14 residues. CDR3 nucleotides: TGTGCCAGCAGCCAATACAGTAAGACCGGGGAGCTGTTTTTT. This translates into CASSQYSKTGELFF.

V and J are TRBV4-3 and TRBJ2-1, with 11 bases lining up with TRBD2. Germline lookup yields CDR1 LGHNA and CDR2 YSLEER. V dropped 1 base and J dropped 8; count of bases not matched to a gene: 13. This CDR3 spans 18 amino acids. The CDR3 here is CASSQVPVLAGEGHEQFF. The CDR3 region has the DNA TGCGCCAGCAGCCAAGTACCTGTACTAGCGGGAGAAGGACATGAGCAGTTCTTC.

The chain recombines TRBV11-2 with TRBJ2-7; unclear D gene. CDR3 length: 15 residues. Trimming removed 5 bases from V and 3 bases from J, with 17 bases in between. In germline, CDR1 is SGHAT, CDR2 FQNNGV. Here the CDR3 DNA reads TGTGCCAGCAGCCGACTTGGTGGCCCGTTCTACGAGCAGTACTTC. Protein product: CASSRLGGPFYEQYF.

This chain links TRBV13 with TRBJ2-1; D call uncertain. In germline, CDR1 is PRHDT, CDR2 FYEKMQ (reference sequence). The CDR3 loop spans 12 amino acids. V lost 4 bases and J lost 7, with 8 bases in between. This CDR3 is CASSYSINEQFF. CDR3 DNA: TGTGCCAGCAGCTACTCGATTAATGAGCAGTTCTTC.

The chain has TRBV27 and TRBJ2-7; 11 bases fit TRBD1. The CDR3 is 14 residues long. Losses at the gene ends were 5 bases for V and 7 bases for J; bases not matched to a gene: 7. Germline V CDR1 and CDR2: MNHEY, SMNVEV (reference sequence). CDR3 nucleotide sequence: TGTGCCAGCAGTGCGGACAGGGGGCTTGGGGAGCAGTACTTC. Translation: CASSADRGLGEQYF.

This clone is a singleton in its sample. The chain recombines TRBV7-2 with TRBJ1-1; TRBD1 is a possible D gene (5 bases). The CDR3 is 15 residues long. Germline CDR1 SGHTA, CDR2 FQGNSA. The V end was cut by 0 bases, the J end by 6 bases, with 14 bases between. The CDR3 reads CASSLAPGHFAEAFF. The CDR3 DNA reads TGTGCCAGCAGCTTAGCGCCCGGACACTTCGCTGAAGCTTTCTTT.

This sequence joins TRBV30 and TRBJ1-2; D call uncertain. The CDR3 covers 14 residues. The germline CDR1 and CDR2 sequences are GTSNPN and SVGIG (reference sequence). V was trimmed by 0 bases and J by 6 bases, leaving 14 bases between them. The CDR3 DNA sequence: TGTGCCTGGAGTGTAAGGAGAATGCAGGATGGCTACACCTTC. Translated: CAWSVRRMQDGYTF.